This TCR beta chain was sequenced for a study of blood T cell repertoires in COVID-19. The CDR3 is 14 residues long. Germline CDR1 SGHTS, CDR2 YDEGEE. Trimming took off 3 bases at V and 2 bases at J, with 9 bases between the two ends. Data came from immunoSEQ multiplex PCR; TCRdb stores just in-frame clones and leaves some out. The sample holds tens of thousands of clones, around 76% seen once. This chain links TRBV5-8 with TRBJ1-5; D is uncertain. The clonotype originates from a woman aged 55-69 years with acute or convalescent COVID-19. The sample taken for sequencing was peripheral blood. The chain's CDR3 is CASSSQEGNQPQHF. The CDR3, as DNA: TGTGCCAGCAGCTCGCAGGAGGGCAATCAGCCCCAGCATTTT.